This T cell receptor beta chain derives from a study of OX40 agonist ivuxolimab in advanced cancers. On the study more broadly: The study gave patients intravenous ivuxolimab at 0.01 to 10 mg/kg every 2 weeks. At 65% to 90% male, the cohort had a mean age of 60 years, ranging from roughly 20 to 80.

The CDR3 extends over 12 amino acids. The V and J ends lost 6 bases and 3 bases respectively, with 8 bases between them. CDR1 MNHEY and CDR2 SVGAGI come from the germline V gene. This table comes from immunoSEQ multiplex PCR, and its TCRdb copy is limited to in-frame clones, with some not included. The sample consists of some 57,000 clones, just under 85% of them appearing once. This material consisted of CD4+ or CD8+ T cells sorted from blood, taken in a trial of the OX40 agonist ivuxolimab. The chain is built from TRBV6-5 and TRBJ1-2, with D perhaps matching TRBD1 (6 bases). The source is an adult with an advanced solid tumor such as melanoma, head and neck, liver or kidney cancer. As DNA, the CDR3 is TGTGCCAGCAGAAGGGGGGACTATGGCTACACCTTC. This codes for CASRRGDYGYTF.